This TCR beta chain is from a study of cytomegalovirus exposure and HLA in healthy donors. The PCR employed 60 Vbeta primers together with 13 Jbeta primers. Using immunoSEQ multiplex PCR, the repertoire was profiled, and TCRdb retains in-frame clones only, with some absent. In total, the table holds about 140,000 clones. The CDR3 length is 12 residues. The germline gives CDR1 MNHEY, CDR2 SVGAGI. V lost 6 bases, J lost 7 bases, and 12 bases lay in between. This cohort consisted of healthy bone marrow donors. Study outcomes and limitations: Presence/absence analyses treated sequencing depth as roughly uniform across donors. In a later analysis, several top co-occurrence clusters appeared linked to parvovirus B19, influenza, CMV and Epstein-Barr virus. Rarity characterized most TCR sequences, yet some public TCRs appeared in many donors.

Comment on this clone: Antigen specificity is unknown.

The sequencing input was PBMCs. The chain links TRBV6-5 to TRBJ1-2; TRBD1 might be the D (5 bases). The TCR comes from a male donor in good health and CMV-seronegative. For the CDR3, the DNA is TGTGCCAGCAGCCCAGGGATAGTTGGCTACACCTTC. Protein: CASSPGIVGYTF.